Shown below are 26 T cell receptor beta chains from a single sample sequenced in a study of molecular identifiers for immune sequencing clone quantification. TCRdb itself ran the PCR reads through MiXCR, one entry per CDR3 protein. The sample yields about 40,000 distinct CDR3 sequences, 24% seen once. The sample consisted of naive CD8+ T cells from blood, with Jurkat cell RNA spiked in. The subset is: FACS-sorted CD8+CD4-CCR7+CD45RA+ naive T cells. The receptors were sampled from a human donor in good health. Some libraries in this study had Jurkat cell RNA spiked in.

The sample holds a few counts of this clonotype. The V call is TRBV6-5, the J call TRBJ2-1; perhaps TRBD1 as D (6 bases). With 2 bases removed from V and 5 bases from J, the gap between germline ends came to 10 bases. The CDR3 sequence is 14 residues long. Per the germline V gene, CDR1 is MNHEY and CDR2 is SVGAGI. CDR3 residues: CASSYRGQHNEQFF. The CDR3 DNA sequence: TGTGCCAGCAGTTACCGCGGACAGCACAATGAGCAGTTCTTC.

As to this clonotype: A read error may be the cause here, since a much bigger clone is one base away. The chain combines TRBV19 with TRBJ2-7, with D tentatively TRBD1 (6 bases). The CDR3 is made up of 14 amino acids. The V end lost 4 bases, the J end lost 0 bases, and 10 bases lay between the germline ends. The V gene's germline CDR1 is LNHDA and CDR2 SQIVND (reference sequence). The chain's CDR3 is CASSTDSSSYEQYF. The CDR3 DNA follows: TGTGCCAGTAGTACGGACAGTAGCTCCTACGAGCAGTACTTC.

This clonotype was observed many times. The J gene is TRBJ1-1, the V gene TRBV6-1, with 8 bases fitting TRBD1. V was pared by 6 bases and J by 8 bases, with 11 bases of the junction left unmatched. The CDR3 length is 14 residues. The germline V gene has CDR1 MNHNS and CDR2 SASEGT. Written as DNA, the CDR3 is TGTGCCAGCAGGTCGGGACAGGTAAAACGGGAAGCTTTCTTT. Residues: CASRSGQVKREAFF.

Ten or more counts support this clonotype. The CDR3, as DNA: TGCGCCAGCAGCCAAGATGGCCAGGGAAGGTTGGGCTCCTACGAGCAGTACTTC. It yields the protein CASSQDGQGRLGSYEQYF. The rearrangement joins TRBV4-1 to TRBJ2-7; possibly TRBD1 for D (5 bases). The CDR3 is 18 residues long. V dropped 0 bases and J dropped 0 bases, with 18 bases sitting between them. Germline V lookup: CDR1 MGHRA, CDR2 YSYEKL.

About this clonotype: A much bigger clone sits one base away, suggesting this may be a read error. Here the CDR3 omits its conserved ending phenylalanine or tryptophan, so a read error is the likely source. This chain joins TRBV5-1 and TRBJ2-5; 16 positions match TRBD2. Germline lookup yields CDR1 SGHRS and CDR2 YFSETQ. The CDR3 loop spans 16 amino acids. Germline trimming cut 3 bases from V and 5 bases from J; bases unmatched to any gene: 4. The CDR3 DNA follows: TGCGCCAGCAGCTCGGGACTAGCGGGAGGGCTTGAGACCCAGTACCTC. Its protein is CASSSGLAGGLETQYL.

This clonotype is medium-sized within its sample. This chain connects TRBV29-1 to TRBJ2-7, with a possible D match to TRBD1 (5 bases). The CDR3 runs 13 residues. Trimming pared 2 bases from V and 5 bases from J, leaving 13 bases between. The germline gives CDR1 SQVTM, CDR2 ANQGSEA. DNA of the CDR3: TGCAGCGTTGAATTAGGGGTAGAGGACGAGCAGTACTTC. Translated: CSVELGVEDEQYF.

This clonotype was seen at least ten times. The CDR3 DNA follows: TGTGCCAGCAGCCAATACGGAGGTCGGGGTTGGGGAAAACTGTTTTTT. Encoded protein: CASSQYGGRGWGKLFF. J is TRBJ1-4 and V is TRBV27; D not certain. Trimming removed 6 bases at V and 10 bases at J, with 24 bases between. The CDR3 extends over 16 amino acids. Germline V gene lookup returns CDR1 MNHEY and CDR2 SMNVEV (reference sequence).

Turning to this clonotype: Possible read error: a much larger clone is one base away. The chain links TRBV27 to TRBJ1-1; tentative D call: TRBD1 (5 bases). The germline gives CDR1 MNHEY, CDR2 SMNVEV (reference sequence). This CDR3 has 14 amino acids. V dropped 2 bases and J dropped 3 bases, with 10 bases sitting between them. The CDR3 protein is CASSLGAGYTEAFF. The CDR3 region has the DNA TGTGCCAGCAGTTTAGGGGCAGGGTACACTGAAGCTTTCTTT.

The chain joins TRBV28 to TRBJ1-1, with D possibly being TRBD1 (5 bases). Germline lookup yields CDR1 MDHEN and CDR2 SYDVKM. Trimming took 3 bases from V and 6 from J, leaving 14 bases between them. This CDR3 has 14 amino acids. The CDR3 region is CASSFEGVGSEAFF. The CDR3 bases are TGTGCCAGCAGTTTCGAAGGGGTTGGATCTGAAGCTTTCTTT. Looking up the rest from reference TRBV28 and TRBJ1-1 gives the full variable domain: DVKVTQSSRYLVKRTGEKVFLECVQDMDHENMFWYRQDPGLGLRLIYFSYDVKMKEKGDIPEGYSVSREKKERFSLILESASTNQTSMYLCASSFEGVGSEAFFGQGTRLTVV.

The chain links TRBV27 to TRBJ2-7; 7 bases are shared with TRBD1. With V trimmed by 2 bases and J by 3 bases, 10 bases remained unmatched. The CDR3 runs to 16 residues. Germline V gene sequence: CDR1 MNHEY, CDR2 SMNVEV (reference sequence). CDR3 coding DNA: TGTGCCAGCAGTTTAAGTCGCCGGGACAGAATCTACGAGCAGTACTTC. Translated, it gives CASSLSRRDRIYEQYF.

To note about this clonotype: The CDR3 carries no conserved terminal phenylalanine or tryptophan, so it likely arises from a read error. The J gene is TRBJ2-5, the V gene TRBV6-1; D is unresolved. Germline values: CDR1 MNHNS, CDR2 SASEGT. CDR3 length equals 12 residues. This CDR3 is CASHRVREAQYS. The CDR3 bases are TGTGCCAGCCACCGCGTGCGAGAGGCCCAGTACTCC.

This clonotype showed up just a few times. The chain links TRBV6-2 or TRBV6-3 to TRBJ1-6; D is possibly TRBD1 (5 bases). The CDR3 totals 14 residues. The V gene's germline CDR1 is MNHEY and CDR2 SVGEGT. V lost 5 bases to trimming and J lost 13 bases, with 18 bases between them. CDR3 loop: CASSLLDSPSPLHF. The DNA of the CDR3 is TGTGCCAGCAGTCTACTCGACAGCCCCTCGCCCCTCCACTTT.

Regarding this clonotype: A much larger clone differs from this one at a single base, so this may be a read error. CDR3 nucleotide sequence: TGCGCCAGCAGCCAAACTAGCGGGGGCTACAATGCGCAGTTCTTC. As protein: CASSQTSGGYNAQFF. The chain recombines TRBV4-3 with TRBJ2-1; 11 bases line up with TRBD2. The CDR3 loop spans 15 amino acids. CDR1 LGHNA and CDR2 YSLEER come from the germline V gene.

This rearrangement joins TRBV6-2 or TRBV6-3 to TRBJ2-1; 7 nucleotides agree with TRBD1. The length of the CDR3 is 14 residues. The V gene end was trimmed by 1 base and the J gene end by 9 bases; junction bases not matched to a gene: 6. Germline V gene lookup returns CDR1 MNHEY and CDR2 SVGEGT. The CDR3 reads CASSYYQGEGEQFF. The CDR3 coding sequence is TGTGCCAGCAGTTACTATCAGGGGGAAGGTGAGCAGTTCTTC.

The chain uses TRBV28 and TRBJ2-3; tentatively, D is TRBD2 (5 bases). Trimming removed 4 bases at V and 5 bases at J, with 16 bases between. The germline V gene encodes CDR1 MDHEN and CDR2 SYDVKM. CDR3 length equals 15 residues. The DNA of the CDR3 is TGTGCCAGCAGTTCAAGGGTAGCGTGGCTAGATACGCAGTATTTT. Translating gives CASSSRVAWLDTQYF.

This clonotype has more than one count but fewer than ten. It may be a read error: a sequence one base away is much more abundant. V gene TRBV30 combines with J gene TRBJ2-5; D remains ambiguous. The germline V gene has CDR1 GTSNPN and CDR2 SVGIG (reference sequence). The CDR3 is made up of 14 amino acids. The CDR3 region is CARSVDGLGETQYF. CDR3 DNA sequence: TGTGCCCGGAGTGTCGACGGCTTGGGGGAGACCCAGTACTTC.

The rearrangement joins TRBV6-5 to TRBJ2-1; tentatively, D is TRBD2 (6 bases). V lost 5 bases and J lost 2, with 16 bases in between. The CDR3 sequence is 16 residues long. Germline values: CDR1 MNHEY, CDR2 SVGAGI. The CDR3 region is CASSPEVAVPYNEQFF. Written as DNA, the CDR3 is TGTGCCAGCAGTCCCGAGGTAGCGGTTCCCTACAATGAGCAGTTCTTC.

With regard to this clonotype: Since a much larger clone is just one base distant, this may be a read error. The rearrangement uses TRBV6-2 or TRBV6-3 and TRBJ1-1; 7 bases are a match to TRBD1. There are 14 residues in the CDR3. Germline V gives CDR1 MNHEY, CDR2 SVGEGT. Written as DNA, the CDR3 is TGTGTCAGCTACTCCGGGACAGAGAACACTGAAGCTTTCTTT. This gives the protein CVSYSGTENTEAFF.

This clonotype has at least ten counts. The rearrangement links TRBV29-1 to TRBJ2-7; D perhaps matches TRBD2 (5 bases). CDR1 is SQVTM, CDR2 ANQGSEA, per germline. The V gene lost 2 bases and the J gene lost 0 bases, with 17 bases spanning the gap. The CDR3 sequence is 16 residues long. The CDR3 DNA reads TGCAGCGTTGAATTTACCGGCACGGACTCCTCCTACGAGCAGTACTTC. Its translation is CSVEFTGTDSSYEQYF.

The rearrangement uses TRBV6-2 or TRBV6-3 and TRBJ2-7, with D possibly being TRBD1 (6 bases). CDR1 MNHEY and CDR2 SVGEGT come from the germline V gene. Between the trimmed V and J ends, which lost 1 base and 5 bases, there was a span of 9 bases. This CDR3 is built from 13 residues. This chain's CDR3 is CASSYLQGNEQYF. In nucleotides, the CDR3 is TGTGCCAGCAGTTACTTACAGGGCAACGAGCAGTACTTC.

At least ten counts were recorded for this clonotype. The chain has TRBV4-1 and TRBJ2-7, with 7 bases lining up with TRBD1. Looked up from germline, CDR1 is MGHRA and CDR2 is YSYEKL. The CDR3 runs to 14 residues. V shed 5 bases and J 2 bases; nucleotides not matched to a gene: 6. The DNA of the CDR3 is TGCGCCAGCAGCTACCGGACAGGTGCCTACGAGCAGTACTTC. Translation gives CASSYRTGAYEQYF.

This clonotype was recorded at least ten times. J is TRBJ2-7 and V is TRBV29-1, with 7 bases aligning to TRBD1. V dropped 6 bases and J dropped 0; count of bases not matched to a gene: 2. This CDR3 is built from 12 residues. The germline V gene has CDR1 SQVTM and CDR2 ANQGSEA. In nucleotides, the CDR3 is TGCAGCGTGGGACAGAACTCCTACGAGCAGTACTTC. The encoded protein is CSVGQNSYEQYF.

There are many counts of this clonotype. V and J are TRBV7-8 and TRBJ1-1; D gene unclear. Per the germline V gene, CDR1 is SGHVS and CDR2 is FQNEAQ. With 5 bases removed from V and 7 bases from J, the gap between germline ends came to 14 bases. This CDR3 is 13 amino acids long. The CDR3 coding sequence is TGTGCCAGCAGCCCGGACGATGGACGTGAAGCTTTCTTT. Its translation: CASSPDDGREAFF.

The sample holds many counts of this clonotype. The chain joins TRBV6-5 to TRBJ2-3, with 9 nucleotides matching TRBD1. Germline-derived CDR1 and CDR2 are MNHEY and SVGAGI. The CDR3 is 16 residues long. The V gene end was trimmed by 7 bases and the J gene end by 3 bases; junction bases not matched to a gene: 11. CDR3 sequence: CASTGTGTGITDTQYF. The CDR3 DNA reads as TGTGCCAGCACCGGAACCGGGACAGGGATTACAGATACGCAGTATTTT.

This clonotype was seen many times. This chain connects TRBV6-5 to TRBJ2-1; D not certain. The CDR3 spans 11 residues. CDR1 is MNHEY and CDR2 is SVGAGI in the germline V gene. V lost 2 bases and J 10 bases, leaving 6 bases between the germline ends. The CDR3: CASSYGAEQFF. CDR3 bases: TGTGCCAGCAGTTACGGCGCGGAGCAGTTCTTC.

With regard to this clonotype: No conserved phenylalanine or tryptophan ends this CDR3, so it is likely a read error. The chain employs TRBV4-3 and TRBJ2-4; no clear D gene. Germline CDR1 is LGHNA and CDR2 is YSLEER. Deletions cut 11 bases from V and 8 bases from J, with 28 bases between. This CDR3 is 16 amino acids long. The CDR3: CARRPDRSGSRYIQYI. The CDR3 nucleotides read TGCGCCCGCCGCCCAGATCGTTCGGGTTCGCGGTACATTCAGTACATC.